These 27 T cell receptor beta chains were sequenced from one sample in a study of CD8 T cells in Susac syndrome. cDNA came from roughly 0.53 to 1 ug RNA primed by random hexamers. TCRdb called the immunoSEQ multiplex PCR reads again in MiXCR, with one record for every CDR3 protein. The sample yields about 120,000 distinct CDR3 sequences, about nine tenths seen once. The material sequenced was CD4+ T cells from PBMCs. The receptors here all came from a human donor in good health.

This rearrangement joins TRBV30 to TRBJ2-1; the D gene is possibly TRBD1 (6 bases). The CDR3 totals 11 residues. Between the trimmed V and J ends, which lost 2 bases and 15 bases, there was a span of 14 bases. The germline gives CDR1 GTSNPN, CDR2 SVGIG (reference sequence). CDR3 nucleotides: TGTGCCTGGAGTAATACAGGGAGTCGGTTCTTC. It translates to CAWSNTGSRFF.

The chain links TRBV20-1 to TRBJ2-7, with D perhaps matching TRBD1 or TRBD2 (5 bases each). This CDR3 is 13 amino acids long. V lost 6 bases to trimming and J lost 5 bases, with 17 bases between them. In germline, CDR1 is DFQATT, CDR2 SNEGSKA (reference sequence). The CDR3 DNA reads TGCAGTGCCAACCGTGGGACGGGGCACGAGCAGTACTTC. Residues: CSANRGTGHEQYF.

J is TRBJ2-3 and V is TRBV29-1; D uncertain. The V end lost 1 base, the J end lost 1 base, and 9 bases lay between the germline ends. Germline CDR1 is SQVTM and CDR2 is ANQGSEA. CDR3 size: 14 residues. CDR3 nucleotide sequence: TGCAGCGTTGAAGGGAGTGGAGGCACAGATACGCAGTATTTT. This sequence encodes CSVEGSGGTDTQYF.

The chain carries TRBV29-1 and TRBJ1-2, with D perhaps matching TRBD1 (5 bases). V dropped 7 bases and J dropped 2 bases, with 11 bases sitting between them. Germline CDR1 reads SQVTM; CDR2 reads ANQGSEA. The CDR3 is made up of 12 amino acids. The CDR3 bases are TGCAGCGCCCAAGGGGAAAACTATGGCTACACCTTC. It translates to CSAQGENYGYTF.

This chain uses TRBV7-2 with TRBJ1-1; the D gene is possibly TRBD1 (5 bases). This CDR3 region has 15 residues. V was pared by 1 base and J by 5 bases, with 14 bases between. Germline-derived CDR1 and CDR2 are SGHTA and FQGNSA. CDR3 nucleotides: TGTGCCAGCAGCTTAGTGCCAGGGCGGGAGACTGAAGCTTTCTTT. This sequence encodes CASSLVPGRETEAFF.

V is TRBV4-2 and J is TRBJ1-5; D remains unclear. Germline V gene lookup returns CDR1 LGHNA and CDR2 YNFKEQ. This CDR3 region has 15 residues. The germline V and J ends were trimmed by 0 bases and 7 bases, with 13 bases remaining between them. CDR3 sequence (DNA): TGTGCCAGCAGCCAAGATAGTGGAGGCGGGCAGCCCCAGCATTTT. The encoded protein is CASSQDSGGGQPQHF.

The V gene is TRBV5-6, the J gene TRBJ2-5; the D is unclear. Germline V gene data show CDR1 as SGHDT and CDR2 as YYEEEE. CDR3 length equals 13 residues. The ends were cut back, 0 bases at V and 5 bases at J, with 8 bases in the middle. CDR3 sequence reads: CASSLVDEETQYF. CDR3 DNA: TGTGCCAGCAGCTTGGTTGACGAGGAGACCCAGTACTTC.

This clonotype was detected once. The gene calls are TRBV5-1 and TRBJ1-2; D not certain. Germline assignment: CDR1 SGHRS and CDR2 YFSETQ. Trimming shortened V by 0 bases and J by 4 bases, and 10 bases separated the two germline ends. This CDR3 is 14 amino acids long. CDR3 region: CASSLEGLLYGYTF. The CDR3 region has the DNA TGCGCCAGCAGCTTGGAGGGTCTCCTCTATGGCTACACCTTC. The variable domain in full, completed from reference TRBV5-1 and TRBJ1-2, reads KAGVTQTPRYLIKTRGQQVTLSCSPISGHRSVSWYQQTPGQGLQFLFEYFSETQRNKGNFPGRFSGRQFSNSRSEMNVSTLELGDSALYLCASSLEGLLYGYTFGSGTRLTVV.

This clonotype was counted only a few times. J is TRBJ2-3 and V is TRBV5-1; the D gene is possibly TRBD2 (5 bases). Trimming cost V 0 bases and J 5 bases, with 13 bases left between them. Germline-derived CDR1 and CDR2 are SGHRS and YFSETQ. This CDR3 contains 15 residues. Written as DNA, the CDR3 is TGCGCCAGCAGCTTGGTCCGGGGTTCGGAAGATACGCAGTATTTT. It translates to CASSLVRGSEDTQYF.

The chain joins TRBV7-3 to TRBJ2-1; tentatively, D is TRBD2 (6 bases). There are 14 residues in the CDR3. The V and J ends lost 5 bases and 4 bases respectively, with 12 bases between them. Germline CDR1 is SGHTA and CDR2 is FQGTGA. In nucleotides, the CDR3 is TGTGCCAGCAGCCCGGGGCGGGGATACAATGAGCAGTTCTTC. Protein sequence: CASSPGRGYNEQFF.

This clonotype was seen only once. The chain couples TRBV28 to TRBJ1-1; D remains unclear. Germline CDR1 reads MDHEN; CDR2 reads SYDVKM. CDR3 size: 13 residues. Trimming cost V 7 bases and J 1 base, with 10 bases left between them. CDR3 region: CASIDPANTEAFF. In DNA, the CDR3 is TGTGCCAGCATCGATCCAGCGAACACTGAAGCTTTCTTT.

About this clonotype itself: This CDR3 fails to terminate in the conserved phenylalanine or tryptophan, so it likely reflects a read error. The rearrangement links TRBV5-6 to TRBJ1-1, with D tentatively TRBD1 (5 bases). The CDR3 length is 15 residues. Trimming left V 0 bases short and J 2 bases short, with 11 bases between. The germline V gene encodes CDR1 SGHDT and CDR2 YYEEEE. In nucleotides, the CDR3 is TGTGCCAGCAGCTTGGGTCGGGGACCAAACACTGAAGCTTTCCTT. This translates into CASSLGRGPNTEAFL.

Written as DNA, the CDR3 is TGTGCCAGCAGCCCCAGGAGCTCCTATAATTCACCCCTCCACTTT. It yields the protein CASSPRSSYNSPLHF. The chain employs TRBV6-6 and TRBJ1-6; no clear D. CDR1 and CDR2 (germline): MNHNY, SVGAGI (reference sequence). V lost 6 bases and J lost 0, with 9 bases in between. The CDR3 runs to 15 residues.

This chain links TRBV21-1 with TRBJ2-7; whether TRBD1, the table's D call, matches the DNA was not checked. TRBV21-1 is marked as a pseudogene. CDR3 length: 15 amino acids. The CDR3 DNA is TGTGCCAGCAGCAAAGACCGGGCCGCAGTCTACGAGCAGTACTTC. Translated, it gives CASSKDRAAVYEQYF.

In DNA form, the CDR3 reads TGTGCCAGCAGCCCTCGGACAGGGGCCACCCTTCGAGCTTTCTTT. It specifies CASSPRTGATLRAFF. This chain links TRBV7-8 with TRBJ1-1; TRBD1 agrees at 9 bases. The CDR3 has 15 amino acids. Trimming cost V 5 bases and J 10 bases; bases outside gene matches: 14. Germline-derived CDR1 and CDR2 are SGHVS and FQNEAQ. Based on the CDR3 plus reference TRBV7-8 and TRBJ1-1, the full variable domain is GAGVSQSPRYKVAKRGQDVALRCDPISGHVSLFWYQQALGQGPEFLTYFQNEAQLDKSGLPSDRFFAERPEGSVSTLKIQRTQQEDSAVYLCASSPRTGATLRAFFGQGTRLTVV.

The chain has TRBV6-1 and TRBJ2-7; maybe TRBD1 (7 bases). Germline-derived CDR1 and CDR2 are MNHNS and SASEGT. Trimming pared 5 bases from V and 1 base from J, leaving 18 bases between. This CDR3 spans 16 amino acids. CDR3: CASSSRRGTASYEQYF. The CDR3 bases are TGTGCCAGCAGTAGCCGCCGGGGGACAGCGTCCTACGAGCAGTACTTC.

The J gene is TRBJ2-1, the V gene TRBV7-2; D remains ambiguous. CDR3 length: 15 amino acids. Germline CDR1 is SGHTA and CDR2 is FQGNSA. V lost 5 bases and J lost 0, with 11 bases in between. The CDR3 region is CASSLQTSSYNEQFF. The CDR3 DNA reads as TGTGCCAGCAGCCTACAGACGAGCTCCTACAATGAGCAGTTCTTC.

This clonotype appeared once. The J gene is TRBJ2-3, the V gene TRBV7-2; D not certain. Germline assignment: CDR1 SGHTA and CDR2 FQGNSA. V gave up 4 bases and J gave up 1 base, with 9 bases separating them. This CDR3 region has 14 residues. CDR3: CASSSPDGTDTQYF. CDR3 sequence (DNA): TGTGCCAGCAGCTCACCGGACGGCACAGATACGCAGTATTTT.

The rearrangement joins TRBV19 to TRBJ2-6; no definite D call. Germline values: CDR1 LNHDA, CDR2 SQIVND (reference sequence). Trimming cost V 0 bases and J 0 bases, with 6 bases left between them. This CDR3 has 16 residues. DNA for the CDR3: TGTGCCAGTAGTATAGATTTCGACTCTGGGGCCAACGTCCTGACTTTC. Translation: CASSIDFDSGANVLTF.

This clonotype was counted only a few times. This CDR3 reads CASSEQGSSGANVLTF. CDR3 bases: TGTGCCAGCAGCGAACAGGGTAGCTCTGGGGCCAACGTCCTGACTTTC. V is TRBV13 and J is TRBJ2-6; a possible D gene is TRBD1 (6 bases). Germline CDR1 is PRHDT and CDR2 is FYEKMQ (reference sequence). This CDR3 spans 16 amino acids. Deletions cut 5 bases from V and 0 bases from J, with 11 bases between.

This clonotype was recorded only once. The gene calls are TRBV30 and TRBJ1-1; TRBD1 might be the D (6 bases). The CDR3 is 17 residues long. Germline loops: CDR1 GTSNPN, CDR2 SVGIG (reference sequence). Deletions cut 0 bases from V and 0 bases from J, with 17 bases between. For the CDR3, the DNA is TGTGCCTGGAGTGTACGAGGGGGAAGGGGTATGAACACTGAAGCTTTCTTT. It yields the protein CAWSVRGGRGMNTEAFF. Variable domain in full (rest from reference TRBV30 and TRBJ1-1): SQTIHQWPATLVQPVGSPLSLECTVEGTSNPNLYWYRQAAGRGLQLLFYSVGIGQISSEVPQNLSASRPQDRQFILSSKKLLLSDSGFYLCAWSVRGGRGMNTEAFFGQGTRLTVV.

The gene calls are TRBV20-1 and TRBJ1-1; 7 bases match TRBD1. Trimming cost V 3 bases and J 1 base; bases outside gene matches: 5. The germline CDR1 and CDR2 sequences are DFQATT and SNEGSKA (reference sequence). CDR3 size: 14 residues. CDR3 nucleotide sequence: TGCAGTGCTAGGGAGGACAGGTCGAACACTGAAGCTTTCTTT. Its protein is CSAREDRSNTEAFF.

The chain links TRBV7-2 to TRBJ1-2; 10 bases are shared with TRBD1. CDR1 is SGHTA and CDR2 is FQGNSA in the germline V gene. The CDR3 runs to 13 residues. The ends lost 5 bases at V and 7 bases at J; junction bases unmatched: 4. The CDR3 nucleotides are TGTGCCAGCAGCCAGGACAGGGGGGTTGGCTACACCTTC. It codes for CASSQDRGVGYTF.

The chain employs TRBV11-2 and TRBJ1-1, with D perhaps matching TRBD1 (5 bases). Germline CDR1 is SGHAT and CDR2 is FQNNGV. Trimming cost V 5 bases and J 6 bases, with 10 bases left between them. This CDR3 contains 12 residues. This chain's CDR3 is CASSPGASEAFF. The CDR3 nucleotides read TGTGCCAGCAGCCCTGGGGCCTCTGAAGCTTTCTTT.

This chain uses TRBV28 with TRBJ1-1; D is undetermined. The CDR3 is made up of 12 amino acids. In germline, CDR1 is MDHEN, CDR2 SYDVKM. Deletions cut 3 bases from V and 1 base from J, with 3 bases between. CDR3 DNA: TGTGCCAGCAGTTTGACGAACACTGAAGCTTTCTTT. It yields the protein CASSLTNTEAFF.

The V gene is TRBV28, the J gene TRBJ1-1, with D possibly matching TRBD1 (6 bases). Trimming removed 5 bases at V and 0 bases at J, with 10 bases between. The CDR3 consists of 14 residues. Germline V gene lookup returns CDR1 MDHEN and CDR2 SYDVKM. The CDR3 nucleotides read TGTGCCAGCAGTATCACAGGGCTGAACACTGAAGCTTTCTTT. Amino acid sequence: CASSITGLNTEAFF.

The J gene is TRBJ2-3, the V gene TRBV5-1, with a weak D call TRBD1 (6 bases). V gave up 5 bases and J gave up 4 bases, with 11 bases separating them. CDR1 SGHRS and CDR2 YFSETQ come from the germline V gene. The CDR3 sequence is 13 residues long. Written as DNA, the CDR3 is TGCGCCAGCAGGGGGGCTGGCCCAGATACGCAGTATTTT. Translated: CASRGAGPDTQYF.